This T cell receptor beta chain is drawn from a study of blood T cells in healthy people across ages. Broader study findings: When one million T cells were used, diversity estimates were thought to be underestimates.

Each donor gave roughly 9.2 milliliters of peripheral blood. The V end lost 2 bases, the J end lost 4 bases, and 14 bases lay between the germline ends. Looked up from germline, CDR1 is DFQATT and CDR2 is SNEGSKA (reference sequence). The CDR3 totals 14 residues. In the case of this clonotype: What it binds is not known.

Using a J-beta primer mix together with a sample-barcoded 5' primer, a second PCR was run for roughly 7 to 12 cycles. TCRdb re-called the 5' RACE reads with MiXCR, one entry per CDR3 protein. This sample has roughly 1.5 million distinct CDR3 sequences, with around 40% found just once. This chain links TRBV20-1 with TRBJ2-5; possible D gene TRBD1, 5 bases. The sequenced material came from blood. The source is a woman aged 18-30 years in good health. In nucleotides, the CDR3 is TGCAGTGCTAGAAAGGCAGGGTCTCGAGAGACCCAGTACTTC. Protein sequence: CSARKAGSRETQYF.